This T cell receptor beta chain was found in a study of cytotoxic CD8 clonotypes in ibrutinib-treated CLL. Study overall: Researchers reported 11 relapsed/refractory and over 14 treatment-naive patients, some 18 of them IGHV unmutated.

The sample holds one count of this clone. Antigen unknown. Using immunoSEQ multiplex PCR, the repertoire was profiled, and TCRdb retains in-frame clones only, with some absent. The repertoire consists of 95,000 to 100,000 clones, with around 80% occurring once and the leading ten covering 32%. Study-wide points: Sustained-remission and progressing patients had unequal sampling times. Baseline levels were approached again at progression, after clonality had risen at ibrutinib response.

The germline CDR1 and CDR2 sequences are GTSNPN and SVGIG (reference sequence). V shed 2 bases, J shed 7 bases, and the junction held 9 bases outside the gene matches. The CDR3 sequence is 15 residues long. The rearrangement links TRBV30 to TRBJ1-4, with 8 nucleotides matching TRBD1. Sample: PBMCs, taken after 12 months of ibrutinib treatment. This receptor was identified in a human donor with chronic lymphocytic leukemia. CDR3 nucleotides: TGTGCCTGGAGTAGAGGGTCAGGGGGCGTTGAAAAACTGTTTTTT. It specifies CAWSRGSGGVEKLFF.